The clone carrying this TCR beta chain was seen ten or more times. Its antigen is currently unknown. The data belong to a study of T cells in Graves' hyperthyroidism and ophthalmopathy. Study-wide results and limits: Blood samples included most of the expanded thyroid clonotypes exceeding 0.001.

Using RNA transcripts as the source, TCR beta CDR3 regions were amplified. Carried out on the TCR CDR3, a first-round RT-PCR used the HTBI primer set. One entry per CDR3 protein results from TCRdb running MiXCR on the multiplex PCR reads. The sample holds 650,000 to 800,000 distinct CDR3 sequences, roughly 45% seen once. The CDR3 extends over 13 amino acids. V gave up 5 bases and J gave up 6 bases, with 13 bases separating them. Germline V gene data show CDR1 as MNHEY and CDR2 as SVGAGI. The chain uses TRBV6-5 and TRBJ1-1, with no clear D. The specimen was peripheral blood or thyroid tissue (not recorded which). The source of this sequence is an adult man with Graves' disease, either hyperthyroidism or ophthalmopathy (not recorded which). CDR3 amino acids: CASSEARGAEAFF. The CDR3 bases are TGTGCCAGCAGTGAGGCACGAGGCGCTGAAGCTTTCTTT.